These T cell receptor beta chains were read from a single sample in a study of PD-1 blockade in classical Hodgkin lymphoma. Sequencing was performed with immunoSEQ multiplex PCR; in TCRdb, only in-frame clones are kept and a portion is missing. The sample contains some 62,000 clones, roughly 88% of which appear only once. The source was peripheral blood mononuclear cells (PBMCs), collected at baseline. These receptors were collected from a human donor with classical Hodgkin lymphoma. Both conserved end residues are part of each CDR3. Each record gives: D gene, V gene, clone size, J gene, CDR3 DNA, CDR3 protein. D genes are given only for firm matches. Expanded clones get a size class; other rows say once, few or many, or leave the size out.

NA	TRBV7-9	NA	TRBJ2-3	TGTGCCAGCAGCCGTCTGGCGGGGTGGGCAGATACGCAGTATTTT	CASSRLAGWADTQYF
NA	TRBV9	NA	TRBJ2-7	TGTGCCAGCAGCGCAGGGGTAAACTCCTACGAGCAGTACTTC	CASSAGVNSYEQYF
TRBD1	TRBV2	NA	TRBJ1-5	TGTGCCAGCGCGGGACAGGGTCGGGTCGGTCAGCCCCAGCATTTT	CASAGQGRVGQPQHF
NA	TRBV5-6	NA	TRBJ2-7	TGTGCCAGCAGCTTCTTGGCGGGCGCCGAGCAGTACTTC	CASSFLAGAEQYF
NA	TRBV28	NA	TRBJ1-6	TGTGCCAGCATCGAACCGGGGCACTATTCACCCCTCCACTTT	CASIEPGHYSPLHF
NA	TRBV19	NA	TRBJ2-2	TGTGCCGGCGACAGCGGCACCGGGGAGCTGTTTTTT	CAGDSGTGELFF
TRBD1	TRBV10-3	NA	TRBJ1-3	TGTGCCATCAGGAAAGGGACAGGGCAACTCTCTGGAAACACCATATATTTT	CAIRKGTGQLSGNTIYF
NA	TRBV6-4	NA	TRBJ2-2	TGTGCCAGCAGTCCCGGAGAGGGGATGTCCACCGGGGAGCTGTTTTTT	CASSPGEGMSTGELFF
NA	TRBV4-3	NA	TRBJ1-3	TGCGCCAGCAGCCAAGGGGTTTCTGGAAACACCATATATTTT	CASSQGVSGNTIYF
NA	TRBV30	many	TRBJ1-2	TGTGCCTGGAGTCTCGAAGGAAACTATGGCTACACCTTC	CAWSLEGNYGYTF
TRBD1	TRBV7-7	NA	TRBJ2-7	TGTGCCAGCAGCCCCGCCCCGGGACAGACCTACGAGCAGTACTTC	CASSPAPGQTYEQYF
TRBD2	TRBV4-1	NA	TRBJ2-5	TGCGCCAGCAGCCAAAAAGTCCTAGCGGGGGGCTCCCAAGAGACCCAGTACTTC	CASSQKVLAGGSQETQYF
TRBD1	TRBV12-5	NA	TRBJ2-7	TGTGCTAGTGGTCCCGGACAGGGTTCCGACGAGCAGTACTTC	CASGPGQGSDEQYF
TRBD1	TRBV13	NA	TRBJ2-5	TGTGCCAGCAGCTTAGGGACAGGGCCAGAGACCCAGTACTTC	CASSLGTGPETQYF
NA	TRBV7-9	NA	TRBJ2-2	TGTGCCAGTAACGTCGGTGGGCCCGACACCGGGGAGCTGTTTTTT	CASNVGGPDTGELFF
NA	TRBV5-1	few	TRBJ2-4	TGCGCCAGCAGCTTGGCCATGACTCTAGATTCCAAAAACATTCAGTACTTC	CASSLAMTLDSKNIQYF
NA	TRBV10-3	NA	TRBJ2-7	TGTGCCATCAGTGAGCCCCCCGGGACGTATTCCTACGAGCAGTACTTC	CAISEPPGTYSYEQYF
NA	TRBV7-8	NA	TRBJ2-7	TGTGCCAGCAGCTTCAGGGCTGCTTTGGAGCAGTACTTC	CASSFRAALEQYF
TRBD1	TRBV18	NA	TRBJ1-5	TGTGCCAGCTCACCACCCCTCGGGCAGGGGGATCAGCCCCAGCATTTT	CASSPPLGQGDQPQHF
NA	TRBV27	NA	TRBJ1-1	TGTGCCAGCAGTTTATCTGCTCGAGTGGGGCGAGGGACTGAAGCTTTCTTT	CASSLSARVGRGTEAFF